Following are 28 T cell receptor beta chains from one sample sequenced in a study of blood T cell repertoires in COVID-19. Produced via immunoSEQ multiplex PCR; TCRdb's table is partial and in-frame only. The table records roughly 160,000 clones, around 81% of them present only once. Sequences were obtained from peripheral blood. Receptors originate from an elderly woman with COVID-19, enrolled during active disease.

Comments on this clone: This CDR3 is also generated by other DNA sequences in the sample. The chain combines TRBV5-5 with TRBJ1-1; 8 bases align to TRBD1. CDR3 length: 14 residues. V gave up 0 bases and J gave up 5 bases; unmatched junction bases: 3. Germline CDR1 and CDR2: SGHKS and YYEKEE (reference sequence). The CDR3, as DNA: TGTGCCAGCAGCTTGGGGCAGGGGGCAACTGAAGCTTTCTTT. It encodes CASSLGQGATEAFF.

This chain joins TRBV12-5 and TRBJ2-5; 7 positions match TRBD1. CDR1 LGHNT and CDR2 FRNRAP come from the germline V gene. The CDR3 loop spans 12 amino acids. Losses at the gene ends were 1 base for V and 10 bases for J; bases not matched to a gene: 3. The CDR3: CASGLARQGQYF. The CDR3 DNA follows: TGTGCTAGTGGTTTGGCCCGACAGGGCCAGTACTTC.

The chain combines TRBV21-1 with TRBJ2-3; the table assigns TRBD1, which was not confirmed against the DNA. TRBV21-1 is recorded as a pseudogene. The CDR3 contains 14 residues. In DNA, the CDR3 is TGTGCCAGCAGGTCAGCTGGGCAACAGGGGGGGAGGTATTTT. It yields the protein CASRSAGQQGGRYF.

The table lists this clone with a few counts. The V call is TRBV5-4, the J call TRBJ2-1; D perhaps matches TRBD2 (6 bases). The CDR3 sequence is 12 residues long. The ends were cut back, 3 bases at V and 7 bases at J, with 8 bases in the middle. From germline, CDR1 is SGHNT and CDR2 YYREEE (reference sequence). In nucleotides, the CDR3 is TGTGCCAGCAGCTCGACTAGTAATGAGCAGTTCTTC. It codes for CASSSTSNEQFF.

The chain employs TRBV3-1 (or the pseudogene TRBV3-2) and TRBJ1-2; 7 positions agree with TRBD1. This CDR3 contains 13 residues. Germline assignment: CDR1 LGHDT and CDR2 YNNKEL (reference sequence). V lost 3 bases, J lost 8 bases, and 6 bases stayed unmatched. CDR3 bases: TGTGCCAGCAGCCACGGGACAGTAGGAGGCTACACCTTC. Encoded protein: CASSHGTVGGYTF.

The chain couples TRBV4-1 to TRBJ2-1, with 8 bases matching TRBD2. This CDR3 contains 16 residues. Germline V gene sequence: CDR1 MGHRA, CDR2 YSYEKL. With V trimmed by 0 bases and J by 3 bases, 4 bases remained unmatched. CDR3 DNA sequence: TGCGCCAGCAGCCAAGATCACGGGGGGGGCTACAATGAGCAGTTCTTC. This gives the protein CASSQDHGGGYNEQFF.

This clone was seen only once. The chain employs TRBV4-1 and TRBJ1-5, with TRBD1 matching over 7 bases. Germline V lookup: CDR1 MGHRA, CDR2 YSYEKL. The CDR3 contains 14 residues. V trimming: 0 bases; J trimming: 6 bases; junction bases outside the gene matches: 2. The CDR3 DNA sequence: TGCGCCAGCAGCCAAGAGACAGGGACTCAGCCCCAGCATTTT. It specifies CASSQETGTQPQHF.

The chain employs TRBV7-6 and TRBJ1-2, with D tentatively TRBD1 (6 bases). Germline V CDR1 and CDR2: SGHVS, FNYEAQ. Trimming stripped 5 bases from V and 8 bases from J, with 12 bases between. This CDR3 spans 12 amino acids. The CDR3 sequence is CASSPDRIGYTF. DNA for the CDR3: TGTGCCAGCAGCCCGGACAGAATCGGCTACACCTTC.

The rearrangement joins TRBV7-9 to TRBJ2-4; 8 nucleotides align to TRBD2. The V gene's germline CDR1 is SEHNR and CDR2 FQNEAQ (reference sequence). This CDR3 region has 15 residues. V was pared by 6 bases and J by 5 bases, with 9 bases of the junction left unmatched. The DNA of the CDR3 is TGTGCCAGCAGTCTTCGTTTAGCGGGGCAAAACATTCAGTACTTC. Encoded protein: CASSLRLAGQNIQYF.

J is TRBJ2-7 and V is TRBV7-8; TRBD2 is a possible D gene (5 bases). Germline V CDR1 and CDR2: SGHVS, FQNEAQ. The length of the CDR3 is 11 residues. V lost 5 bases and J lost 10, with 12 bases in between. The DNA of the CDR3 is TGTGCCAGCAGCCTAGGAGGCAATCAGTACTTC. It specifies CASSLGGNQYF. Full variable domain (rest looked up from reference TRBV7-8 and TRBJ2-7): GAGVSQSPRYKVAKRGQDVALRCDPISGHVSLFWYQQALGQGPEFLTYFQNEAQLDKSGLPSDRFFAERPEGSVSTLKIQRTQQEDSAVYLCASSLGGNQYFGPGTRLTVT.

V and J are TRBV19 and TRBJ1-2; D might be TRBD1 (5 bases). The germline CDR1 and CDR2 sequences are LNHDA and SQIVND (reference sequence). With 6 bases removed from V and 0 bases from J, the gap between germline ends came to 17 bases. CDR3 size: 16 residues. The CDR3, as DNA: TGTGCCAGTAGCCCCGGGGGTCCCTCCACTAACTATGGCTACACCTTC. Protein sequence: CASSPGGPSTNYGYTF.

The chain is built from TRBV4-1 and TRBJ2-1; 10 nucleotides agree with TRBD2. The length of the CDR3 is 16 residues. The junction had 6 bases not matched to a gene; V was cut back by 0 bases and J by 7 bases. The germline gives CDR1 MGHRA, CDR2 YSYEKL. The CDR3 spells CASSQDISGRGNEQFF. CDR3 nucleotide sequence: TGCGCCAGCAGCCAAGATATAAGCGGGAGGGGGAATGAGCAGTTCTTC.

The V call is TRBV18, the J call TRBJ1-4, with D tentatively TRBD1 (5 bases). The CDR3 has 13 amino acids. The V gene's germline CDR1 is KGHSH and CDR2 LQKENI. The germline V and J ends were trimmed by 0 bases and 7 bases, with 6 bases remaining between them. For the CDR3, the DNA is TGTGCCAGCTCACCACCCGGGGGTGAAAAACTGTTTTTT. Translated, it gives CASSPPGGEKLFF.

This clone was found once. V and J are TRBV20-1 and TRBJ1-5, with TRBD1 matching over 7 bases. With 3 bases clipped from V and 16 bases from J, the junction kept 12 bases outside the gene matches. This CDR3 is built from 12 residues. Germline V CDR1 and CDR2: DFQATT, SNEGSKA (reference sequence). CDR3 region: CSASQQQGFNHF. The CDR3 bases are TGCAGTGCTAGTCAACAACAGGGGTTCAACCATTTT.

This chain links TRBV9 with TRBJ2-5; no firm D call. V dropped 0 bases and J dropped 1 base, with 10 bases sitting between them. The V gene's germline CDR1 is SGDLS and CDR2 YYNGEE. This CDR3 region has 15 residues. The CDR3 loop reads CASSVATSFQETQYF. Written as DNA, the CDR3 is TGTGCCAGCAGCGTAGCTACGTCATTCCAAGAGACCCAGTACTTC.

The gene calls are TRBV6-6 and TRBJ2-7; tentatively, D is TRBD2 (6 bases). The length of the CDR3 is 15 residues. Between the trimmed V and J ends, which lost 4 bases and 5 bases, there was a span of 18 bases. Germline assignment: CDR1 MNHNY and CDR2 SVGAGI (reference sequence). CDR3 coding DNA: TGTGCCAGCAGTTTGCCGAGGACTACAGCCGACGAGCAGTACTTC. This encodes CASSLPRTTADEQYF.

This clone was detected once. The chain is built from TRBV5-1 and TRBJ2-3; D is perhaps TRBD2 (5 bases). The CDR3 totals 14 residues. CDR1 and CDR2 from the germline V gene are SGHRS and YFSETQ. V shed 7 bases and J shed 3 bases, with 15 bases lying between them. The CDR3 nucleotides read TGCGCCAGCGCTGTCGAGGGTAGAACAGATACGCAGTATTTT. This gives the protein CASAVEGRTDTQYF.

This clone was seen a handful of times. The chain carries TRBV2 and TRBJ2-5; D unclear. CDR1 SNHLY and CDR2 FYNNEI come from the germline V gene. The germline V and J ends were trimmed by 9 bases and 4 bases, with 9 bases remaining between them. The CDR3 loop spans 11 amino acids. CDR3 nucleotide sequence: TGTGCCAGTAGTTACGGAGAGACCCAGTACTTC. It translates to CASSYGETQYF.

This clone is a singleton in its sample. The chain joins TRBV5-1 to TRBJ1-2, with TRBD1 identical over 7 bases. V was pared by 4 bases and J by 4 bases, with 13 bases of the junction left unmatched. From germline, CDR1 is SGHRS and CDR2 YFSETQ. The CDR3 is 16 amino acids. The CDR3 region has the DNA TGCGCCAGCAGCCGGGTTACCGGGACAGCGCTCTATGGCTACACCTTC. It translates to CASSRVTGTALYGYTF.

CDR3 loop: CASSPSRQEGNTIYF. In DNA form, the CDR3 reads TGCGCCAGCAGCCCCTCCCGACAGGAGGGAAACACCATATATTTT. This chain connects TRBV5-1 to TRBJ1-3; TRBD1 is a possible D gene (6 bases). The CDR3 covers 15 residues. The germline gives CDR1 SGHRS, CDR2 YFSETQ. The ends were cut back, 4 bases at V and 4 bases at J, with 15 bases in the middle. Variable domain in full (rest from reference TRBV5-1 and TRBJ1-3): KAGVTQTPRYLIKTRGQQVTLSCSPISGHRSVSWYQQTPGQGLQFLFEYFSETQRNKGNFPGRFSGRQFSNSRSEMNVSTLELGDSALYLCASSPSRQEGNTIYFGEGSWLTVV.

The rearrangement joins TRBV24-1 to TRBJ2-2, with 7 positions matching TRBD1. Germline V gene data show CDR1 as KGHDR and CDR2 as SFDVKD. Trimming at V came to 7 bases and at J to 1 base, leaving 2 bases not matched to a gene. This CDR3 comprises 14 residues. The CDR3 region has the DNA TGTGCCACCAGGGGGACAGTGAACACCGGGGAGCTGTTTTTT. It translates to CATRGTVNTGELFF.

The V and J genes are TRBV18 and TRBJ1-6, with a possible D match to TRBD1 (5 bases). Germline CDR1 is KGHSH and CDR2 is LQKENI. The V end lost 2 bases, the J end lost 8 bases, and 16 bases lay between the germline ends. The CDR3 is 16 amino acids. The CDR3 DNA is TGTGCCAGCTCACCAGACGGCGCGGGGACCCATTCACCCCTCCACTTT. It specifies CASSPDGAGTHSPLHF.

A few counts support this clone. The chain couples TRBV7-3 to TRBJ1-5; TRBD1 might be the D (6 bases). Germline CDR1 is SGHTA and CDR2 is FQGTGA. Trimming removed 5 bases from V and 6 bases from J, with 14 bases in between. CDR3 length: 14 amino acids. CDR3 sequence reads: CASSLEGGRQPQHF. CDR3 nucleotides: TGTGCCAGCAGCCTCGAAGGGGGACGTCAGCCCCAGCATTTT.

The gene calls are TRBV3-1 (or the pseudogene TRBV3-2) and TRBJ2-1; 7 nucleotides match TRBD1. CDR3 length: 14 residues. Per germline, CDR1 LGHDT and CDR2 YNNKEL (reference sequence). The V and J ends lost 4 bases and 3 bases, in that order; junction bases with no gene match: 3. For the CDR3, the DNA is TGTGCCAGCAGCCCCCAGGGGGTCTACAATGAGCAGTTCTTC. It codes for CASSPQGVYNEQFF.

The chain links TRBV3-1 (or the pseudogene TRBV3-2) to TRBJ2-1; 9 bases are shared with TRBD2. This CDR3 region has 15 residues. The germline CDR1 and CDR2 sequences are LGHDT and YNNKEL (reference sequence). V lost 5 bases to trimming and J lost 8 bases; unmatched junction nucleotides: 10. The CDR3 nucleotides are TGTGCCAGCAGCAATAGCGGGGGTTATGGTGATGAGCAGTTCTTC. This encodes CASSNSGGYGDEQFF.

The CDR3 loop is CASTLDGGGHTF. In DNA form, the CDR3 reads TGTGCCAGCACCCTGGACGGCGGGGGCCACACCTTC. J is TRBJ1-2 and V is TRBV5-4; maybe TRBD1 (6 bases). The CDR3 runs 12 residues. V was clipped by 6 bases and J by 12 bases, with 18 bases between them. Germline CDR1 reads SGHNT; CDR2 reads YYREEE (reference sequence).

The chain joins TRBV5-5 to TRBJ1-1, with TRBD1 as a possible D gene (5 bases). V gave up 0 bases and J gave up 11 bases, with 14 bases separating them. CDR3 length equals 13 residues. Germline lookup yields CDR1 SGHKS and CDR2 YYEKEE (reference sequence). The CDR3 region is CASSLGGGLMAFF. DNA of the CDR3: TGTGCCAGCAGCTTGGGGGGCGGTTTGATGGCTTTCTTT.

V gene TRBV3-1 (or the pseudogene TRBV3-2) combines with J gene TRBJ1-5; weak D call: TRBD1 (5 bases). Germline CDR1 reads LGHDT; CDR2 reads YNNKEL (reference sequence). The CDR3 loop spans 15 amino acids. V was clipped by 0 bases and J by 6 bases, with 12 bases between them. The CDR3 DNA reads as TGTGCCAGCAGCCAAGAACCATGGGGCGGTCAGCCCCAGCATTTT. Its translation: CASSQEPWGGQPQHF.